The rows below give T cell receptor beta chains drawn from one sample of a study of blood T cell repertoires in COVID-19. Some clones are missing from TCRdb's copy, which holds only in-frame ones; the method was immunoSEQ multiplex PCR. Here the sample spans just over 40,000 clones, about 80% being singletons. Sequencing was performed on peripheral blood. The receptors here all came from a woman aged 60-75 years with acute or convalescent COVID-19. Both conserved end residues are part of each CDR3. The D gene is left open where the match is weak. Not every row has a clone size; where given, it reads once, few, many or a size class.

TRBJ1-1 NA NA TRBV19 TGTGCCAGTAGTATACTAAATCCCACTGAAGCTTTCTTT CASSILNPTEAFF
TRBJ1-1 once NA TRBV11-2 TGTGCCAGCAGGATGGGAGACACTGAAGCTTTCTTT CASRMGDTEAFF
TRBJ2-1 NA NA TRBV30 TGTGCCTGGAGTGTACCCACACAGGGCCTTCTCTACAATGAGCAGTTCTTC CAWSVPTQGLLYNEQFF
TRBJ2-1 NA NA TRBV6-1 TGTGCCAGCAGTGAATCCTTTAATGCCGGGGGGTTCTTC CASSESFNAGGFF
TRBJ2-7 NA NA TRBV7-2 TGTGCCAGCAGCCCCGGGGACTTCGCGAATTACGAGCAGTACTTC CASSPGDFANYEQYF
TRBJ1-1 few NA TRBV6-6 TGTGCCAGCAGAAAACAGACGAACACTGAAGCTTTCTTT CASRKQTNTEAFF
TRBJ1-3 NA NA TRBV2 TGTGCCAGCAGTCAAGAATACACAGGGCGGCCTGGAAACACCATATATTTT CASSQEYTGRPGNTIYF
TRBJ2-7 few TRBD2 TRBV5-1 TGCGCCAGCAGCTCAGGACTAGCGGGAGCCTACGAGCAGTACTTC CASSSGLAGAYEQYF
TRBJ1-5 NA NA TRBV9 TGTGCCAGCAGCCCCGGGACATTGGGCAATCAGCCCCAGCATTTT CASSPGTLGNQPQHF
TRBJ1-2 NA NA TRBV6-5 TGTGCCAGCACTGGACTTCATGGCTACACCTTC CASTGLHGYTF